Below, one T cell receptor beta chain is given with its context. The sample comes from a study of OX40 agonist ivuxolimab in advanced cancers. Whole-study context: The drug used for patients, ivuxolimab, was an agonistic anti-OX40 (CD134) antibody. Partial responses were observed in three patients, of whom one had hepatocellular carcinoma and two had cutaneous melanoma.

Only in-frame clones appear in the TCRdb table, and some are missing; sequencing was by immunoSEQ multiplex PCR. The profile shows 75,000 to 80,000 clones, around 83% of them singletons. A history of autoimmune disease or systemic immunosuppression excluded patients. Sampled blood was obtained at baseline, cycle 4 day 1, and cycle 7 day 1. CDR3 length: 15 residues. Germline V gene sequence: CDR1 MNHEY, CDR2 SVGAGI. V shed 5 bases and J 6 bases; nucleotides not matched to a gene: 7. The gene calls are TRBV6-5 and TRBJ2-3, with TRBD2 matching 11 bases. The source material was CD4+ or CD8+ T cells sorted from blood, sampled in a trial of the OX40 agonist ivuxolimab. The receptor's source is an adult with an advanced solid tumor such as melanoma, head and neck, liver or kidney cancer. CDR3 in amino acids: CASSRGTSGSDTQYF. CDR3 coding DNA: TGTGCCAGCAGTAGGGGAACTAGCGGGAGCGATACGCAGTATTTT.